The sequence of this TCR beta chain was determined in a study of blood T cell repertoires in COVID-19. Study information: T cells, B-cell-depleted T cells, or PBMCs supplied cDNA or gDNA.

Profiled with immunoSEQ multiplex PCR; TCRdb holds only in-frame clones, not every one. The table has approximately 160,000 clones, roughly 80% seen once. Per the germline V gene, CDR1 is LNHNV and CDR2 is YYDKDF (reference sequence). The CDR3 is made up of 17 amino acids. V lost 1 base and J lost 0; bases outside the gene matches: 5. This clone has a handful of counts. The study recruited people aged about 18 to 95 years across approximately 24 US areas. Recovered status applied to Cohort 3 donors who had two consecutive negative PCRs. It also applied to those with clearance or with symptom resolution.

The chain joins TRBV15 to TRBJ1-4, with 7 nucleotides matching TRBD1. Sequenced input: PBMCs or T cells enriched from blood (not recorded which). This sequence originates from a middle-aged man who had recovered from COVID-19. The DNA of the CDR3 is TGTGCCACCAGCAGAGTCTGGACAGGTTCAACTAATGAAAAACTGTTTTTT. Translating gives CATSRVWTGSTNEKLFF. The full variable domain, completed using reference TRBV15 and TRBJ1-4, is DAMVIQNPRYQVTQFGKPVTLSCSQTLNHNVMYWYQQKSSQAPKLLFHYYDKDFNNEADTPDNFQSRRPNTSFCFLDIRSPGLGDTAMYLCATSRVWTGSTNEKLFFGSGTQLSVL.